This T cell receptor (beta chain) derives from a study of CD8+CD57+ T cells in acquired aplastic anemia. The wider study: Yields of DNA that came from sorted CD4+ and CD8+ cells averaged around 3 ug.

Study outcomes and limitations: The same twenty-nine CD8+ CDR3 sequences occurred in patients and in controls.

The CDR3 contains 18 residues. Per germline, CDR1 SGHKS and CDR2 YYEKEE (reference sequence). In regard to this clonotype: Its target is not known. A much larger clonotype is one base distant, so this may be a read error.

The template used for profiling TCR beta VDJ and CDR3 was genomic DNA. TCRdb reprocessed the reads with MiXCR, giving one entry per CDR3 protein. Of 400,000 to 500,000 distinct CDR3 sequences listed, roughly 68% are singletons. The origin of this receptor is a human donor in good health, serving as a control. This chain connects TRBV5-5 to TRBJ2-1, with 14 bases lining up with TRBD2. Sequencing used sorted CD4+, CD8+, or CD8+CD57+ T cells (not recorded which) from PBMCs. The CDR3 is CASSLGLAGGPSYNEQSF. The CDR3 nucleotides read TGTGCCAGCAGCCTAGGACTAGCGGGGGGCCCATCCTACAATGAGCAGTCCTTC.